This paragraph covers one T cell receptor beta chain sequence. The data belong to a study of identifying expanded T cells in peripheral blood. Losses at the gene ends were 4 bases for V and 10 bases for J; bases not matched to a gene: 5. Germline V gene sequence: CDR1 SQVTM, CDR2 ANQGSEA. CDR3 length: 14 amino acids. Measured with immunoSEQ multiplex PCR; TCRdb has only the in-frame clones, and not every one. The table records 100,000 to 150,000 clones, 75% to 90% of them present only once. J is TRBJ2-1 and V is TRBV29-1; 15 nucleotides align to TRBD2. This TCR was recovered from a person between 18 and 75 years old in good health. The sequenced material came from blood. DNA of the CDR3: TGCAGCGTTGGAGGGACTAGCGGGGGGAGGGAGCAGTTCTTC. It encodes CSVGGTSGGREQFF.